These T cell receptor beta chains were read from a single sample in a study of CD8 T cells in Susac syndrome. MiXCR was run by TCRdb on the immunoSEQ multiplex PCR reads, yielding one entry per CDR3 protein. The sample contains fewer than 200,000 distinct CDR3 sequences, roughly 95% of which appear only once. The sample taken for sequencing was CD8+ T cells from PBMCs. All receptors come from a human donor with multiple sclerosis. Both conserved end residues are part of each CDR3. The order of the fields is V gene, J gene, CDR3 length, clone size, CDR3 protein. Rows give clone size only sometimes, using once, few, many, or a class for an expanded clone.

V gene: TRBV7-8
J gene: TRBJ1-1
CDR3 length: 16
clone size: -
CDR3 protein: CASSLEEFFEGTEAFF

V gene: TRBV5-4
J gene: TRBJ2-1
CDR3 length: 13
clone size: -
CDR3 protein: CASSLWSYNEQFF

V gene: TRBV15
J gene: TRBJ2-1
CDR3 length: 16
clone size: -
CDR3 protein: CATSREMRVRDNEQFF

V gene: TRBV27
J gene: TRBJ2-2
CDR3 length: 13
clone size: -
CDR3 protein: CASRPTGYGELFF

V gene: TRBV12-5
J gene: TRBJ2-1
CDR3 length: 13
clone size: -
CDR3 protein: CASGKTGYNEQFF

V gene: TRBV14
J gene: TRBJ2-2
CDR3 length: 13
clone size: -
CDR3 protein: CASSQSLTGELFF

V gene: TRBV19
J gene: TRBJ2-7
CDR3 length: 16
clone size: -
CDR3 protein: CASSIDHPTGYYEQYF

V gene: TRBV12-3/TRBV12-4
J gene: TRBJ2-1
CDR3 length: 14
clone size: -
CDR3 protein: CASSPRLGDNEQFF

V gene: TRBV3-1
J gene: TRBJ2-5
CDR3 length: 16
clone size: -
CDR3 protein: CASSNWTDLVRETQYF

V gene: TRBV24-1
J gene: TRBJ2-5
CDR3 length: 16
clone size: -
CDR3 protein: CATSGPGTQGKETQYF

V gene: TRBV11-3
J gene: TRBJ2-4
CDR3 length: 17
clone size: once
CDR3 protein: CASSLDLQTRAKNIQYF

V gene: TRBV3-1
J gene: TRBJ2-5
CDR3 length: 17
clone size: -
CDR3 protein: CASSQDFRLAGQETQYF

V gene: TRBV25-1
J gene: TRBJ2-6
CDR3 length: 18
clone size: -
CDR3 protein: CASSELETGGEGANVLTF

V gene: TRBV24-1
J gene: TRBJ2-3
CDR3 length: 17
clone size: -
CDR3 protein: CATSDRLAGDSTDTQYF

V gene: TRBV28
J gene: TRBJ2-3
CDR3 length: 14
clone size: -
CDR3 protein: CASSYSVGADTQYF

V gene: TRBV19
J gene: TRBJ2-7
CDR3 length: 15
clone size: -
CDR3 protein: CASSISGRGSYEQYF

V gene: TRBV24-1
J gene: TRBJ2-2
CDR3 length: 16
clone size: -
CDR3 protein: CATSDSGTGLTGELFF

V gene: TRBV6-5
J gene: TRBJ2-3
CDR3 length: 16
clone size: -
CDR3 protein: CASSYTSSASTDTQYF

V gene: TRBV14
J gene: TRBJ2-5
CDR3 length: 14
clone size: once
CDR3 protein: CASSQTSGEETQYF

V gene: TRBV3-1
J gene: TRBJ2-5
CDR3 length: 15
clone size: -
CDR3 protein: CASSTRDYLGETQYF

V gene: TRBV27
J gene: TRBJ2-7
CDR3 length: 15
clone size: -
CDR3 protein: CASSLWAGTSYEQYF

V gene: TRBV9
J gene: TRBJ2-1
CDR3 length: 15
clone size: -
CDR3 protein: CASSTSGGRLDEQFF

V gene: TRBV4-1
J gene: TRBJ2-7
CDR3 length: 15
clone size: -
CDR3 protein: CASSQVGSSSYEQYF

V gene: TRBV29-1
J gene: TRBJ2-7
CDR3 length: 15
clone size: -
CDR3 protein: CSVTRPERGIDEQYF

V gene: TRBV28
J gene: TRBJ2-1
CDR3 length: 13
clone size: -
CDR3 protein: CASRDSTYNEQFF

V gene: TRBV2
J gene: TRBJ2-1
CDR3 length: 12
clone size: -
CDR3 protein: CASSSPVGEQFF

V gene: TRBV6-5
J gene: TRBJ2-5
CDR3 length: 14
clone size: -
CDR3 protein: CASSYAGSGETQYF

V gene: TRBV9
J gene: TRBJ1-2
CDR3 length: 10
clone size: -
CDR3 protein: CASSVSGYTF

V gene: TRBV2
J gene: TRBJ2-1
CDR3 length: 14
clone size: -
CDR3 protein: CASSGGTEDNEQFF

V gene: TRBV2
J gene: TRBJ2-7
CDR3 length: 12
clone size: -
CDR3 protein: CASRAGGYEQYF